This TCR beta chain is from a study of early T cells in non-severe SARS-CoV-2 infection. This clonotype was detected a few times. V gave up 4 bases and J gave up 5 bases; unmatched junction bases: 11. CDR1 is MNHNS, CDR2 SASEGT, per germline. This CDR3 spans 16 amino acids. A single record per CDR3 protein comes from TCRdb applying MiXCR to the 5' RACE reads. Among fewer than 120,000 distinct CDR3 sequences, about 12% were seen once, and the ten largest hold 3.5% to 4%. The sequence was obtained from an adult who was a healthcare worker with PCR-confirmed SARS-CoV-2 infection or an uninfected control (not recorded which). V usage is TRBV6-1 and J usage is TRBJ2-1; 7 bases are shared with TRBD1. The sequences come from whole blood, collected at baseline. CDR3 coding DNA: TGTGCCAGCAGTGTTGGCCGGGACAGACCTAACAATGAGCAGTTCTTC. It yields the protein CASSVGRDRPNNEQFF.